This record looks at one T cell receptor (beta chain) sequence and its context. The record originates from a study of blood T cell repertoires in COVID-19. For the study at large: PBMCs, B-cell-depleted T cells, or T cells provided the cDNA or gDNA that made up the material.

The protocol was immunoSEQ multiplex PCR, while the TCRdb copy is restricted to in-frame clones and leaves out a portion. The table has about 68,000 clones, under 95% seen once; the top ten hold approximately 4.8%. The TCR comes from a woman in her fifties or sixties with active COVID-19. What was sequenced was peripheral blood.

DNA of the CDR3: TGTGCCAGCAGCGCCAATGTCGGGACAGGGGGCCGATACAATGAGCAGTTCTTC. Its translation is CASSANVGTGGRYNEQFF. The chain joins TRBV28 to TRBJ2-1; 12 bases align to TRBD1. The CDR3 length is 18 residues. Germline V lookup: CDR1 MDHEN, CDR2 SYDVKM. Trimming cost V 6 bases and J 4 bases; bases outside gene matches: 13.